This is a list of T cell receptor beta chains from one sample in a study of OX40 agonist ivuxolimab in advanced cancers. Sequencing was performed with immunoSEQ multiplex PCR; in TCRdb, only in-frame clones are kept and a portion is missing. The sample contains 55,000 to 65,000 clones, roughly 81% of which appear only once. Specimen: CD4+ or CD8+ T cells sorted from blood, collected in a trial of the OX40 agonist ivuxolimab. Receptors were obtained from an adult with an advanced solid tumor such as melanoma, head and neck, liver or kidney cancer. Each CDR3 is given with its conserved first and last residue. The D gene is left open where the match is weak. Clone size is stated in some rows and not others, as once, few, many or a class when expanded.

j_call d_call clone_size v_call cdr3_aa cdr3_nt
TRBJ1-3 TRBD1 few TRBV4-3 CASSQEGQRGSGNTIYF TGCGCCAGCAGCCAAGAGGGACAGAGGGGCTCTGGAAACACCATATATTTT
TRBJ2-3 TRBD1 once TRBV11-2 CASSFGRGFTDTQYF TGTGCCAGCAGCTTTGGCAGGGGGTTCACAGATACGCAGTATTTT
TRBJ2-5 . . TRBV9 CASSTTVRDGTGETQYF TGTGCCAGCAGCACAACGGTCAGGGACGGCACCGGAGAGACCCAGTACTTC
TRBJ2-1 . . TRBV29-1 CSVEKLGGIDDGEQFF TGCAGCGTTGAAAAGTTGGGCGGGATCGATGACGGGGAGCAGTTCTTC
TRBJ1-2 TRBD1 few TRBV6-5 CASRPRTGGYGYTF TGTGCCAGCAGGCCTAGGACAGGGGGTTATGGCTACACCTTC
TRBJ2-3 TRBD2 . TRBV2 CASRRGSDTQYF TGTGCCAGCAGGCGGGGGTCAGATACGCAGTATTTT
TRBJ2-3 TRBD1 . TRBV19 CASSPGQEWDTQYF TGTGCCAGTAGTCCAGGACAGGAGTGGGATACGCAGTATTTT
TRBJ1-4 TRBD1 . TRBV19 CASSISRGQGEEKLFF TGTGCCAGTAGTATTTCGCGGGGACAGGGGGAAGAAAAACTGTTTTTT
TRBJ1-6 TRBD1 once TRBV7-6 CASSLRTGANSPLHF TGTGCCAGCAGCTTAAGGACAGGGGCTAATTCACCCCTCCACTTT
TRBJ2-1 . . TRBV14 CASSRDRDLNEQFF TGTGCCAGCAGCCGGGATCGGGACCTCAATGAGCAGTTCTTC
TRBJ2-3 . . TRBV11-2 CASSLGTVLTDTQYF TGTGCCAGCAGCTTAGGGACAGTGCTAACAGATACGCAGTATTTT
TRBJ1-5 . . TRBV7-8 CASSLDRNQPQHF TGTGCCAGCAGCTTAGACAGGAATCAGCCCCAGCATTTT
TRBJ1-5 . . TRBV18 CASSRELYSNQPQHF TGTGCCAGCTCAAGGGAACTATATAGCAATCAGCCCCAGCATTTT
TRBJ2-6 . . TRBV15 CATSRDGSGANVLTF TGTGCCACCAGCAGAGACGGCTCTGGGGCCAACGTCCTGACTTTC
TRBJ1-2 TRBD1 once TRBV2 CASSGTGQVWGYTF TGTGCCAGCAGTGGGACGGGACAGGTCTGGGGCTACACCTTC
TRBJ2-2 TRBD2 . TRBV5-6 CASSPGLAGDGGELFF TGTGCCAGCAGCCCTGGACTAGCGGGAGACGGCGGGGAGCTGTTTTTT
TRBJ2-3 TRBD2 . TRBV19 CASSGGLAGAPSTDTQYF TGTGCCAGTAGTGGCGGACTAGCGGGAGCCCCTAGCACAGATACGCAGTATTTT
TRBJ2-5 TRBD2 few TRBV6-6 CASSPGTKKKTQYF TGTGCCAGCAGCCCCGGGACTAAAAAGAAGACCCAGTACTTC
TRBJ1-2 . . TRBV23-1 CATLPDIYGYTF TGCGCCACCCTGCCCGACATCTATGGCTACACCTTC
TRBJ1-2 . . TRBV29-1 CSAGQMNYGYTF TGCAGCGCCGGACAGATGAACTATGGCTACACCTTC
TRBJ2-6 . . TRBV5-1 CASSPREAGANVLTF TGCGCCAGCAGTCCCAGGGAAGCTGGGGCCAACGTCCTGACTTTC
TRBJ2-5 TRBD2 few TRBV7-8 CASSLERTSVETQYF TGTGCCAGCAGCTTAGAAAGGACTAGCGTGGAGACCCAGTACTTC
TRBJ2-7 TRBD2 . TRBV2 CASRDSGSYEQYF TGTGCCAGCCGGGATAGCGGGAGTTACGAGCAGTACTTC
TRBJ1-5 . once TRBV18 CASSRGLGGSNQPQHF TGTGCCAGCTCACGGGGGCTGGGGGGGAGCAATCAGCCCCAGCATTTT
TRBJ2-7 . few TRBV25-1 CASSRAGADGEQYF TGTGCCAGCAGTCGGGCGGGGGCGGATGGGGAGCAGTACTTC
TRBJ2-1 TRBD2 . TRBV9 CASSLRSGLPYNEQFF TGTGCCAGCAGTCTCCGGTCGGGACTACCCTACAATGAGCAGTTCTTC
TRBJ2-7 . . TRBV15 CATSTGGSAYEQYF TGTGCCACCTCCACTGGGGGATCGGCCTACGAGCAGTACTTC
TRBJ2-5 . . TRBV28 CASRLRETQYF TGTGCCAGCAGACTCCGAGAGACCCAGTACTTC
TRBJ2-2 . . TRBV5-4 CASSLGEEANTGELFF TGTGCCAGCAGCTTGGGGGAGGAGGCGAACACCGGGGAGCTGTTTTTT
TRBJ1-1 . medium-sized TRBV18 CASSPRAKENTEAFF TGTGCCAGCTCACCAAGGGCGAAAGAAAACACTGAAGCTTTCTTT
TRBJ1-5 . . TRBV19 CASSINNYSNQPQHF TGTGCCAGTAGTATCAACAACTATAGCAATCAGCCCCAGCATTTT
TRBJ1-2 TRBD1 . TRBV4-2 CASSQDVGQGHYGYTF TGTGCCAGCAGCCAAGATGTTGGACAGGGTCACTATGGCTACACCTTC
TRBJ2-2 . . TRBV19 CASGRVGANTGELFF TGTGCCAGTGGTCGGGTAGGGGCGAACACCGGGGAGCTGTTTTTT
TRBJ2-3 . . TRBV5-5 CASSLTGDTDTQYF TGTGCCAGCAGCTTGACGGGGGACACAGATACGCAGTATTTT
TRBJ2-7 TRBD1 . TRBV11-2 CASSSTTGGMYEQYF TGTGCCAGCAGCTCGACGACAGGGGGAATGTACGAGCAGTACTTC
TRBJ1-5 . . TRBV7-2 CASSLTGGSNQPQHF TGTGCCAGCAGCTTAACCGGGGGCAGCAATCAGCCCCAGCATTTT
TRBJ1-2 . once TRBV28 CAEGRGFNYGYTF TGTGCAGAAGGAAGGGGTTTCAACTATGGCTACACCTTC
TRBJ1-2 TRBD1 . TRBV28 CASRYNRGRGYTF TGTGCCAGCAGATACAACAGGGGGCGAGGCTACACCTTC
TRBJ2-2 TRBD1 . TRBV5-1 CASGQGGSNTGELFF TGCGCCAGCGGACAGGGGGGATCGAACACCGGGGAGCTGTTTTTT
TRBJ1-2 TRBD1 . TRBV28 CASTRDSAKNYGYTF TGTGCCAGCACCCGGGACAGCGCTAAGAACTATGGCTACACCTTC
TRBJ1-5 . . TRBV5-4 CASSLEAGQPQHF TGTGCCAGCAGCTTGGAGGCGGGACAGCCCCAGCATTTT
TRBJ1-1 . . TRBV7-3 CASSLLGQNTEAFF TGTGCCAGCAGCTTATTAGGACAGAACACTGAAGCTTTCTTT
TRBJ2-2 TRBD2 . TRBV19 CASKTSGSYTGELFF TGTGCCAGTAAAACTAGCGGGAGCTATACCGGGGAGCTGTTTTTT
TRBJ2-2 . . TRBV18 CASSLDRNTGELFF TGTGCCAGCTCGCTCGACAGGAACACCGGGGAGCTGTTTTTT
TRBJ2-3 . . TRBV7-3 CASSLLSTDTQYF TGTGCCAGCAGCTTACTTAGCACAGATACGCAGTATTTT
TRBJ2-1 . . TRBV5-1 CASSLGTYDYNEQFF TGCGCCAGCAGCTTGGGGACTTATGACTACAATGAGCAGTTCTTC
TRBJ2-5 TRBD2 . TRBV29-1 CSVRAGSQETQYF TGCAGCGTCCGAGCGGGGTCTCAAGAGACCCAGTACTTC
TRBJ1-1 . few TRBV29-1 CSVGSFMNTEAFF TGCAGCGTTGGGAGCTTCATGAACACTGAAGCTTTCTTT
TRBJ2-7 TRBD1 . TRBV10-3 CAISGGQGAYEKQYF TGTGCCATCAGTGGGGGACAGGGGGCGTATGAGAAGCAGTACTTC
TRBJ1-2 . . TRBV11-2 CASSFNFGYTF TGTGCCAGCAGCTTTAATTTCGGCTACACCTTC
TRBJ2-3 . . TRBV7-2 CASSFTGTRGTDTQYF TGTGCCAGCAGCTTCACCGGCACCCGGGGGACAGATACGCAGTATTTT
TRBJ2-3 . . TRBV4-1 CASSQVVSSTDTQYF TGCGCCAGCAGCCAAGTAGTCAGCAGCACAGATACGCAGTATTTT
TRBJ2-5 TRBD2 once TRBV13 CASSFVASGRERGQETQYF TGTGCCAGCAGCTTCGTGGCTAGCGGGAGGGAAAGGGGGCAAGAGACCCAGTACTTC